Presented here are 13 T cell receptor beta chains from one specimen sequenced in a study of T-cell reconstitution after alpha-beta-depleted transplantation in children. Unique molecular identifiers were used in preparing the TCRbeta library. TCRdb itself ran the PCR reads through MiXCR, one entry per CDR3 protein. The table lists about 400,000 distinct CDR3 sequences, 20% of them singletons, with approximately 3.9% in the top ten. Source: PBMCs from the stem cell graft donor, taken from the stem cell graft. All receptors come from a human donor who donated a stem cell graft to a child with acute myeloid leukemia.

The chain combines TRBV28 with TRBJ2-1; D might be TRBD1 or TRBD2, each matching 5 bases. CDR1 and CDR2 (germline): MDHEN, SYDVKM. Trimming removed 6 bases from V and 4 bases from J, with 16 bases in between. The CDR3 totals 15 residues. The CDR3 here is CASSPRGRLYNEQFF. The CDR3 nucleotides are TGTGCCAGCAGCCCCCGGGGCAGGTTATACAATGAGCAGTTCTTC. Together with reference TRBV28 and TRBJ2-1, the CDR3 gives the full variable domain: DVKVTQSSRYLVKRTGEKVFLECVQDMDHENMFWYRQDPGLGLRLIYFSYDVKMKEKGDIPEGYSVSREKKERFSLILESASTNQTSMYLCASSPRGRLYNEQFFGPGTRLTVL.

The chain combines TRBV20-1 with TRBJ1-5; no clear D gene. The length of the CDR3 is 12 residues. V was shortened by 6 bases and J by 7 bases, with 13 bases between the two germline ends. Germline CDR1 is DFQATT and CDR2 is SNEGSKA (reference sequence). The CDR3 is CSAAPLAQPQHF. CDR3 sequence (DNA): TGCAGTGCCGCGCCTCTGGCCCAGCCCCAGCATTTT.

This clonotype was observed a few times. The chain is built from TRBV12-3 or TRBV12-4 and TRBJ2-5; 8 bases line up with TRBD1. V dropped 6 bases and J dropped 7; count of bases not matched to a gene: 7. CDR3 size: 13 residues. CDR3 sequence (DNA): TGTGCCAGCAGACCTACAGGGGGAGGGACCCAGTACTTC. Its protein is CASRPTGGGTQYF.

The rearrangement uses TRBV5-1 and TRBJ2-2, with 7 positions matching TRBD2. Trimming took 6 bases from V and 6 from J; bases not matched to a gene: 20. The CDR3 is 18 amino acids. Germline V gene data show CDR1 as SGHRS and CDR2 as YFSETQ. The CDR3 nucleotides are TGCGCCAGCAAGGAAATAGCGGGTCCAACCATCGGTGCCGGGGAGCTGTTTTTT. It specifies CASKEIAGPTIGAGELFF. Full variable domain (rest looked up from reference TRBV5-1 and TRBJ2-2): KAGVTQTPRYLIKTRGQQVTLSCSPISGHRSVSWYQQTPGQGLQFLFEYFSETQRNKGNFPGRFSGRQFSNSRSEMNVSTLELGDSALYLCASKEIAGPTIGAGELFFGEGSRLTVL.

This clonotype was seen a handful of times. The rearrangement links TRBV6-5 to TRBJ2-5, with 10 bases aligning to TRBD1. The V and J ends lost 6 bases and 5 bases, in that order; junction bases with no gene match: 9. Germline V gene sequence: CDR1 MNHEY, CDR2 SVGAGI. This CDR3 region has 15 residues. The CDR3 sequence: CASSYADRGLETQYF. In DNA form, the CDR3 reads TGTGCCAGCAGCTACGCAGACAGGGGGCTGGAGACCCAGTACTTC.

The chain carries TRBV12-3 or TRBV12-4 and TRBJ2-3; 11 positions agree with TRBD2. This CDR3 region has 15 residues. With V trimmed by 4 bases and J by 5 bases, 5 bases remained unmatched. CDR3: CASSSRGLAEDTQYF. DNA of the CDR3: TGTGCCAGCAGTTCCCGGGGACTAGCGGAAGATACGCAGTATTTT.

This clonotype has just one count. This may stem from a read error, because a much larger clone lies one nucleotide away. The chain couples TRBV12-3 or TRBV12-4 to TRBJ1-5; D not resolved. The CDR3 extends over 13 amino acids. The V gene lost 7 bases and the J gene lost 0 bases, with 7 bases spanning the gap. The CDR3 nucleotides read TGTGCCAGCAATGGGTATAGCAATCAGCCCCAGCATTTT. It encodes CASNGYSNQPQHF.

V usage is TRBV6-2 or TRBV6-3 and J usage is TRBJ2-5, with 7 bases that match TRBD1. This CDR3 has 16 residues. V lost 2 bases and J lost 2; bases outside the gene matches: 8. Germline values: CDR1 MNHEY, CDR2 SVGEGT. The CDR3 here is CASSYGQARFQETQYF. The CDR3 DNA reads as TGTGCCAGCAGTTACGGACAGGCAAGGTTTCAAGAGACCCAGTACTTC.

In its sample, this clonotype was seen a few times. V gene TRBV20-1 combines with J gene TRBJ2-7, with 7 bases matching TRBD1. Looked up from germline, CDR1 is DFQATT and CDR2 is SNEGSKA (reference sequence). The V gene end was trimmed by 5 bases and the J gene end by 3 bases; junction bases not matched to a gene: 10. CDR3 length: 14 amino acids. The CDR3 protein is CSASSGDRDYEQYF. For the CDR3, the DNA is TGCAGTGCTTCCTCCGGGGACAGAGACTACGAGCAGTACTTC.

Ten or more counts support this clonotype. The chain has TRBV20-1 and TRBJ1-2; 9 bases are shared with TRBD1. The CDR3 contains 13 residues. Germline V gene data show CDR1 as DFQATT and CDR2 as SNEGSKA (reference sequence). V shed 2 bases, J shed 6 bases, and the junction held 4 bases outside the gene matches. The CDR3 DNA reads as TGCAGTGCTAGACGAGACAGGGGGGATGGCTACACCTTC. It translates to CSARRDRGDGYTF.

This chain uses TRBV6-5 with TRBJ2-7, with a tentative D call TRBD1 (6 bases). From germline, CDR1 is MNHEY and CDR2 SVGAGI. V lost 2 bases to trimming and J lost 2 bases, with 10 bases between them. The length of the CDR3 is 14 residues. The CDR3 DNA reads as TGTGCCAGCAGTTACGACAGGTTCGCCTACGAGCAGTACTTC. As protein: CASSYDRFAYEQYF.

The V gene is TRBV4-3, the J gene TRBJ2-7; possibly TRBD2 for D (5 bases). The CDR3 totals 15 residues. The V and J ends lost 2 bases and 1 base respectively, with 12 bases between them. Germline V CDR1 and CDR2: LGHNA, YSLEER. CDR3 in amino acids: CASSQRFGGSYEQYF. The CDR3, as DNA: TGCGCCAGCAGCCAAAGATTTGGCGGGTCCTACGAGCAGTACTTC.

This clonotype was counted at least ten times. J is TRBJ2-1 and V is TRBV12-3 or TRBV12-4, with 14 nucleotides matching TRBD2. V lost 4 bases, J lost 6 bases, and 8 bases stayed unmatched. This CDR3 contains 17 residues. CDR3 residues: CASSSQGLAGVVNEQFF. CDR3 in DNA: TGTGCCAGCAGTTCCCAGGGACTAGCGGGAGTTGTCAATGAGCAGTTCTTC.